This T cell receptor beta chain was observed in a study of blood T cell repertoires in COVID-19. Study at large: The United States, Italy and Spain provided the acute and convalescent COVID-19 samples. T cells, B-cell-depleted T cells, or PBMCs supplied cDNA or gDNA.

In the authors' workflow: Estimation of nucleated cell counts was performed using reference gene primer amplification. The protocol was immunoSEQ multiplex PCR, while the TCRdb copy is restricted to in-frame clones and leaves out a portion. D and trimming were read from the DNA, whereas the V and J calls and clone size are those reported in that table. This sample has 62,000 or so clones, with nearly 90% found just once. The V gene lost 0 bases and the J gene lost 0 bases, with 12 bases spanning the gap. The CDR3 extends over 18 amino acids. The germline V gene encodes CDR1 SNHLY and CDR2 FYNNEI. The specimen sequenced was peripheral blood. This clonotype was sampled from a man in his forties or fifties with active COVID-19. V gene TRBV2 combines with J gene TRBJ1-6; tentative D call: TRBD1 (6 bases). The CDR3 here is CASSEAGGANSYNSPLHF. DNA for the CDR3: TGTGCCAGCAGTGAAGCTGGGGGGGCCAACTCCTATAATTCACCCCTCCACTTT. Based on the CDR3 plus reference TRBV2 and TRBJ1-6, the full variable domain is EPEVTQTPSHQVTQMGQEVILRCVPISNHLYFYWYRQILGQKVEFLVSFYNNEISEKSEIFDDQFSVERPDGSNFTLKIRSTKLEDSAMYFCASSEAGGANSYNSPLHFGNGTRLTVT.